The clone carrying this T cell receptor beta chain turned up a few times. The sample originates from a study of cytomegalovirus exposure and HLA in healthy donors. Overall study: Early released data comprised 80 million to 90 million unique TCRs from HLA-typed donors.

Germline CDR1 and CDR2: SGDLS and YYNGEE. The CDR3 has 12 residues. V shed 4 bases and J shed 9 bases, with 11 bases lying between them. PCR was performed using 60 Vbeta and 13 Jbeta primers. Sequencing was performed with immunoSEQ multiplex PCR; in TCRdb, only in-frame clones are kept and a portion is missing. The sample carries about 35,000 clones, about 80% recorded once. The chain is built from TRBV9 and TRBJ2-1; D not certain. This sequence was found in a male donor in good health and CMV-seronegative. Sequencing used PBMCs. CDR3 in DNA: TGTGCCAGCAGCTTCGAAATCGGTGAGCAGTTCTTC. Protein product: CASSFEIGEQFF.